The source of this T cell receptor beta chain is a study of blood T cell repertoires in COVID-19. The V and J ends lost 7 bases and 9 bases, in that order; junction bases with no gene match: 18. The CDR3 is 16 residues long. Germline loops: CDR1 SQVTM, CDR2 ANQGSEA. Sequenced by immunoSEQ multiplex PCR; TCRdb stores in-frame clones only, minus some. The sample yields 140,000 or so clones, over 70% seen once. The study assigned cohorts using participant-reported clinical history. This TCR came from a man aged 60 to 75 who had recovered from COVID-19. Sequenced input: PBMCs or T cells enriched from blood (not recorded which). The rearrangement uses TRBV29-1 and TRBJ2-1; 10 nucleotides agree with TRBD2. CDR3 sequence reads: CSASGTSAALGGEQFF. The CDR3 nucleotides are TGCAGCGCCTCCGGGACTAGCGCAGCCCTAGGAGGTGAGCAGTTCTTC.